A single sample is the source of the 2 T cell receptor beta chains below, sequenced in a study of shared clonotypes between healthy human individuals. This table comes from immunoSEQ multiplex PCR, and its TCRdb copy is limited to in-frame clones, with some not included. This sample carries around 2,000,000 clones, 85% to 95% of them seen once, and the ten largest clones take 0.1% to 0.15%. What was sequenced was naive CD4+ T cells sorted from blood. As for subset: CD45RA+ positively selected. These receptors all stem from a man aged 18 to 30 in good health.

The CDR3 nucleotides read TGTGCCAGCAGCTCGGGACAGGGAGGTTCACCCCTCCACTTT. It encodes CASSSGQGGSPLHF. The chain uses TRBV7-2 and TRBJ1-6; 9 bases align to TRBD1. This CDR3 spans 14 amino acids. V was pared by 4 bases and J by 9 bases, with 4 bases of the junction left unmatched. The V gene's germline CDR1 is SGHTA and CDR2 FQGNSA.

The chain links TRBV5-1 to TRBJ2-3; 12 bases map to TRBD2. Germline V CDR1 and CDR2: SGHRS, YFSETQ. The CDR3 has 16 residues. Trimming cost V 4 bases and J 2 bases; bases outside gene matches: 5. CDR3 coding DNA: TGCGCCAGCAGCCAAGGACTAGCGGGATTCACAGATACGCAGTATTTT. Its translation is CASSQGLAGFTDTQYF.